The T cell receptor (beta chain) under discussion was sequenced for a study of cytomegalovirus exposure and HLA in healthy donors. The CDR3 loop spans 17 amino acids. The V end was cut by 7 bases, the J end by 4 bases, with 23 bases between. Germline-derived CDR1 and CDR2 are LNHDA and SQIVND (reference sequence). This PCR relied on a set of 60 Vbeta primers and 13 Jbeta primers. Assay used: immunoSEQ multiplex PCR; TCRdb lists only in-frame clones, some missing. The sample carries 150,000 to 200,000 clones, about four fifths recorded once. Study-wide results and limits: A later analysis found TCR association rates differed by HLA locus, highest for DRB1 and lowest for HLA-C. The study designated fewer than 200 TCR beta chains cytomegalovirus-associated.

As regards this clone: Its specificity is unknown.

This clonotype originated in a boy younger than 10 in good health and CMV-seronegative. Sample: PBMCs. The chain is built from TRBV19 and TRBJ2-1, with a possible D match to TRBD2 (6 bases). CDR3 residues: CASTPPSGHRVYNEQFF. The DNA of the CDR3 is TGTGCCAGTACACCCCCCAGCGGGCACCGGGTATACAATGAGCAGTTCTTC.